A selection of T cell receptor beta chains follows, all from one sample in a study of cytomegalovirus exposure and HLA in healthy donors. Some clones are missing from TCRdb's copy, which holds only in-frame ones; the method was immunoSEQ multiplex PCR. This table holds around 150,000 clones, under 80% found once. The sample consisted of PBMCs. These receptors came from a male donor in good health and CMV-seronegative. The CDR3 runs from the conserved cysteine through the conserved F or W. Fields, in order: D gene, V gene, clone size, J gene, CDR3 protein, CDR3 DNA. D genes are given only for firm matches. A row's size may be missing; if present it is once, few, many or a size class.

TRBD1,TRBV14,-,TRBJ1-2,CASSPETGVIYGYTF,TGTGCCAGCAGCCCAGAGACAGGGGTTATCTATGGCTACACCTTC
-,TRBV14,-,TRBJ1-2,CASSQHNPLGAFYGYTF,TGTGCCAGCAGCCAACATAACCCCCTGGGGGCCTTCTATGGCTACACCTTC
-,TRBV14,-,TRBJ2-7,CASRGLGGSEQYF,TGTGCCAGCAGGGGACTAGGGGGCTCCGAGCAGTACTTC
-,TRBV27,-,TRBJ2-1,CASSLGHRKQFF,TGTGCCAGCAGTTTGGGGCACCGAAAGCAGTTCTTC
-,TRBV5-1,-,TRBJ2-7,CASSLPTSSYEQYF,TGCGCCAGCAGCTTGCCCACGAGCTCCTACGAGCAGTACTTC
-,TRBV11-1,-,TRBJ2-7,CASSLGLAGEQYF,TGTGCCAGCAGCTTAGGGCTAGCTGGCGAGCAGTACTTC
-,TRBV9,-,TRBJ2-2,CASSSTLEGFGELFF,TGTGCCAGCAGCAGTACCCTAGAGGGTTTCGGGGAGCTGTTTTTT
TRBD1,TRBV9,-,TRBJ2-7,CASSASGTGFYEQYF,TGTGCCAGCAGCGCTAGTGGGACAGGTTTTTACGAGCAGTACTTC
TRBD2,TRBV27,-,TRBJ2-5,CASSYQTSGVKETQYF,TGTGCCAGCAGCTATCAGACTAGCGGAGTGAAAGAGACCCAGTACTTC
-,TRBV27,few,TRBJ2-7,CASTRAGTNYEQYF,TGTGCCAGCACCCGGGCGGGAACAAACTACGAGCAGTACTTC
-,TRBV27,few,TRBJ1-4,CASSSPGSTNEKLFF,TGTGCCAGCAGTTCTCCAGGTTCAACTAATGAAAAACTGTTTTTT
TRBD1,TRBV10-3,-,TRBJ1-1,CAIGQGVVDGTEAFF,TGTGCCATAGGACAGGGGGTGGTAGATGGGACTGAAGCTTTCTTT
TRBD1,TRBV18,-,TRBJ1-2,CASSWDRSNYGYTF,TGTGCCAGCTCTTGGGACAGATCTAACTATGGCTACACCTTC
TRBD1,TRBV9,few,TRBJ1-5,CASSAGGSDQPQHF,TGTGCCAGCAGCGCAGGGGGCTCAGATCAGCCCCAGCATTTT
TRBD2,TRBV4-1,-,TRBJ2-7,CASSLTLAGVYEQYF,TGCGCCAGCAGCCTTACGCTAGCGGGGGTCTACGAGCAGTACTTC
TRBD1,TRBV6-5,-,TRBJ2-2,CASSMDRAGSGELFF,TGTGCCAGCAGCATGGACAGGGCCGGTTCCGGGGAGCTGTTTTTT
-,TRBV9,-,TRBJ1-1,CASSGGGGTEAFF,TGTGCCAGCAGTGGTGGGGGGGGCACTGAAGCTTTCTTT
TRBD2,TRBV9,few,TRBJ2-1,CASSPLSGGEQFF,TGTGCCAGCAGCCCACTGAGCGGGGGCGAGCAGTTCTTC
TRBD2,TRBV7-6,once,TRBJ2-5,CASSLTPLRLAGGSVEETQYF,TGTGCCAGCAGCCTAACACCCCTAAGACTAGCGGGAGGGTCGGTGGAGGAGACCCAGTACTTC
-,TRBV7-2,-,TRBJ2-2,CASRFGLNTGELFF,TGTGCCAGCAGATTTGGACTGAACACCGGGGAGCTGTTTTTT
TRBD1,TRBV28,once,TRBJ1-1,CASRGNRGLTEAFF,TGTGCCAGCAGGGGAAACAGGGGGCTCACTGAAGCTTTCTTT
TRBD1,TRBV11-3,-,TRBJ2-1,CASSLRQGNEQFF,TGTGCCAGCAGCTTACGACAGGGCAATGAGCAGTTCTTC
TRBD1,TRBV10-3,once,TRBJ1-1,CAASQGQGEAFF,TGTGCCGCTTCACAGGGGCAGGGTGAAGCTTTCTTT
-,TRBV25-1,-,TRBJ2-3,CASNGHTDTQYF,TGTGCCAGCAACGGTCACACAGATACGCAGTATTTT
TRBD2,TRBV13,-,TRBJ2-5,CASSPQAGGMETQYF,TGTGCCAGCAGCCCCCAAGCGGGGGGGATGGAGACCCAGTACTTC
TRBD2,TRBV5-1,-,TRBJ2-5,CASSLGLAGGQETQYF,TGCGCCAGCAGCTTGGGGCTAGCGGGGGGCCAAGAGACCCAGTACTTC
-,TRBV9,few,TRBJ2-1,CASSVGIQPGEQFF,TGTGCCAGCAGCGTAGGGATACAGCCCGGTGAGCAGTTCTTC
-,TRBV9,-,TRBJ1-1,CASSVGLGVTEAFF,TGTGCCAGCAGCGTCGGACTAGGGGTCACTGAAGCTTTCTTT
TRBD1,TRBV16,-,TRBJ2-7,CASSQSGTGAYEQYF,TGTGCCAGCAGCCAATCAGGGACAGGGGCCTACGAGCAGTACTTC
-,TRBV6-5,-,TRBJ1-1,CASSYSTVGNTEAFF,TGTGCCAGCAGTTACTCGACGGTGGGCAACACTGAAGCTTTCTTT
-,TRBV5-4,-,TRBJ1-4,CASSPPGSLQEKLFF,TGTGCCAGCAGCCCGCCCGGGTCCCTTCAGGAAAAACTGTTTTTT
TRBD2,TRBV7-8,-,TRBJ2-7,CASSLAASGRMSLQYF,TGTGCCAGCAGCTTAGCGGCTAGCGGGAGGATGAGTCTGCAGTACTTC
TRBD1,TRBV30,-,TRBJ1-2,CATDRDKDYGYTF,TGTGCCACTGACAGGGATAAGGACTATGGCTACACCTTC
-,TRBV2,-,TRBJ1-2,CASSEAVRDGYTF,TGTGCCAGCAGTGAAGCTGTGAGGGATGGCTACACCTTC
TRBD2,TRBV30,few,TRBJ2-1,CAGAGGSHEQFF,TGTGCCGGGGCCGGGGGGAGCCATGAGCAGTTCTTC
-,TRBV5-1,-,TRBJ1-2,CASSPEVDGYTF,TGCGCCAGCAGCCCGGAGGTTGATGGCTACACCTTC
TRBD2,TRBV15,-,TRBJ2-2,CATSRPLAGAGELFF,TGTGCCACCAGCAGACCTCTAGCGGGGGCGGGGGAGCTGTTTTTT
TRBD2,TRBV7-9,-,TRBJ2-1,CASSFTSGNEQFF,TGTGCCAGCAGCTTCACTAGCGGTAATGAGCAGTTCTTC
-,TRBV5-4,-,TRBJ2-5,CASSLAGQGGYQETQYF,TGTGCCAGCAGCTTGGCAGGCCAGGGGGGATACCAAGAGACCCAGTACTTC
TRBD1,TRBV18,-,TRBJ2-7,CASSPRTGVDEQYF,TGTGCCAGCTCACCACGTACAGGGGTGGACGAGCAGTACTTC
TRBD1,TRBV6-5,-,TRBJ1-2,CASRRTGCGYTF,TGTGCCAGCAGGAGGACAGGGTGTGGCTACACCTTC
TRBD1,TRBV19,-,TRBJ1-4,CASSQRSGGYGEKLFF,TGTGCCAGTAGTCAACGGTCAGGGGGCTACGGTGAAAAACTGTTTTTT
TRBD1,TRBV10-1,-,TRBJ2-1,CASSDTGTGNNEQFF,TGCGCCAGCAGTGACACCGGGACAGGGAACAATGAGCAGTTCTTC
-,TRBV7-2,-,TRBJ1-2,CASSLTNNYGYTF,TGTGCCAGCAGCTTAACAAACAACTATGGCTACACCTTC
-,TRBV9,-,TRBJ2-2,CASSVDGQRNTGELFF,TGTGCCAGCAGCGTAGACGGACAGCGGAACACCGGGGAGCTGTTTTTT
-,TRBV4-3,once,TRBJ1-2,CASSQDIGQLANYGYTF,TGCGCCAGCAGCCAAGATATAGGACAGTTAGCTAACTATGGCTACACCTTC
-,TRBV7-8,few,TRBJ1-4,CASSFNILANEKLFF,TGTGCCAGCAGCTTTAACATCCTCGCTAATGAAAAACTGTTTTTT
-,TRBV2,few,TRBJ1-6,CASSEAPGQGYNSPLHF,TGTGCCAGCAGTGAAGCGCCAGGGCAAGGCTATAATTCACCCCTCCACTTT
-,TRBV5-1,-,TRBJ2-3,CASSLSTITDTQYF,TGCGCCAGCAGCTTGTCTACCATCACAGATACGCAGTATTTT
TRBD1,TRBV27,-,TRBJ1-5,CASSIQGAGNQPQHF,TGTGCCAGCAGTATCCAGGGGGCGGGCAATCAGCCCCAGCATTTT
-,TRBV6-5,-,TRBJ2-2,CASSYYRVNTGELFF,TGTGCCAGCAGTTACTACAGGGTGAACACCGGGGAGCTGTTTTTT
TRBD1,TRBV5-6,-,TRBJ1-2,CASSLVGQGWGYTF,TGTGCCAGCAGCTTGGTTGGACAGGGATGGGGCTACACCTTC